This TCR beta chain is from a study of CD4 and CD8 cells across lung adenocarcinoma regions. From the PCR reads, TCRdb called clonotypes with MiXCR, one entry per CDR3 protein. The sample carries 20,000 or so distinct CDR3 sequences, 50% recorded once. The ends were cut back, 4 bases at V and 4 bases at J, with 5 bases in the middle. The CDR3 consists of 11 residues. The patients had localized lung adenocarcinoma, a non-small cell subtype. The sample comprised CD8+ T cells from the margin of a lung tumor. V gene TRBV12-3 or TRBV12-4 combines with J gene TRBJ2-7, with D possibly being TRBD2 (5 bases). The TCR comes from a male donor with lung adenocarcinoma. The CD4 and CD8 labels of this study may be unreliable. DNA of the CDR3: TGTGCCAGCAGTTCGGGATACGAGCAGTACTTC. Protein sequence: CASSSGYEQYF.